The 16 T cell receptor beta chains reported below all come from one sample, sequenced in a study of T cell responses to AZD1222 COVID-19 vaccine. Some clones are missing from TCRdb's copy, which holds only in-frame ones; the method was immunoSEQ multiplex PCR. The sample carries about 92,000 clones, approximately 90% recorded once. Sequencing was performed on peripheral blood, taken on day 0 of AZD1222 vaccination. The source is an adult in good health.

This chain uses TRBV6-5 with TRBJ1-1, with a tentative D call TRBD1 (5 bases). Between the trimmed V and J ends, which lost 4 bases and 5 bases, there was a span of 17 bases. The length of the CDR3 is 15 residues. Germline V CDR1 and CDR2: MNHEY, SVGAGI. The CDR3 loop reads CASSSQGLTWTEAFF. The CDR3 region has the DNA TGTGCCAGCAGTTCCCAGGGACTGACATGGACTGAAGCTTTCTTT.

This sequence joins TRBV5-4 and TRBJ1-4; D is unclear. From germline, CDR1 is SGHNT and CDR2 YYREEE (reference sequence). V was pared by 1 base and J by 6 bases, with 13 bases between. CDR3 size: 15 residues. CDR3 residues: CASSLWQQSDEKLFF. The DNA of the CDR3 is TGTGCCAGCAGCTTGTGGCAACAGTCCGATGAAAAACTGTTTTTT.

The CDR3 reads CASSLLNSPLHF. In nucleotides, the CDR3 is TGTGCCAGCAGCCTATTAAACTCACCCCTCCACTTT. The rearrangement links TRBV14 to TRBJ1-6; D not certain. The germline V gene encodes CDR1 SGHDN and CDR2 FVKESK. This CDR3 is built from 12 residues. Trimming removed 4 bases at V and 10 bases at J, with 8 bases between.

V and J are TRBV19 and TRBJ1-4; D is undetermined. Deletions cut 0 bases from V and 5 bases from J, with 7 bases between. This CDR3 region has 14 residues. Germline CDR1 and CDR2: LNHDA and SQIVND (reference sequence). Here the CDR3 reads CASSIDLENEKLFF. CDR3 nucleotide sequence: TGTGCCAGTAGTATAGACCTAGAGAATGAAAAACTGTTTTTT.

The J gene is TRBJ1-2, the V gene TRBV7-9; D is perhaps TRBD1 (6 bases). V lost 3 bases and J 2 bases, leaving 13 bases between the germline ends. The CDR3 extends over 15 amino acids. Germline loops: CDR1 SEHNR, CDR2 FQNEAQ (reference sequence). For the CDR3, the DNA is TGTGCCAGCAGCTTTATTATAGGACAGAACTATGGCTACACCTTC. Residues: CASSFIIGQNYGYTF.

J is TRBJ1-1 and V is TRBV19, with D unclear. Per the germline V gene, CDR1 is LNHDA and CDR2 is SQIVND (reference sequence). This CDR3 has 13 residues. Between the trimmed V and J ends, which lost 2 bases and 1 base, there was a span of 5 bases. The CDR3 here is CASSISGNTEAFF. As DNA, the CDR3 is TGTGCCAGTAGTATATCAGGGAACACTGAAGCTTTCTTT.

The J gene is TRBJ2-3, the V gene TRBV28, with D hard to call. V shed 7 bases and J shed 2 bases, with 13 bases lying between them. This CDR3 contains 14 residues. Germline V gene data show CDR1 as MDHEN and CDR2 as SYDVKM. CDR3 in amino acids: CASNLLLLTDTQYF. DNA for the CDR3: TGTGCCAGCAACCTACTCCTCCTCACAGATACGCAGTATTTT.

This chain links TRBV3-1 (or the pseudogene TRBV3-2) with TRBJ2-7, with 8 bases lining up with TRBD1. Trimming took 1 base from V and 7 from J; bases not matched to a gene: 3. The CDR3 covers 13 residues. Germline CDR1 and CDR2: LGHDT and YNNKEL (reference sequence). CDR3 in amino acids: CASSQGGQEEQYF. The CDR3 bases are TGTGCCAGCAGCCAAGGGGGACAGGAGGAGCAGTACTTC.

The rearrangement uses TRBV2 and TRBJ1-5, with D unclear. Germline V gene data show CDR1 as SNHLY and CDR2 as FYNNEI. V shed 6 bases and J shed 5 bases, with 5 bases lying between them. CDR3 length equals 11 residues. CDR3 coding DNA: TGTGCCAGCAGGGCGGATCAGCCCCAGCATTTT. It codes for CASRADQPQHF.

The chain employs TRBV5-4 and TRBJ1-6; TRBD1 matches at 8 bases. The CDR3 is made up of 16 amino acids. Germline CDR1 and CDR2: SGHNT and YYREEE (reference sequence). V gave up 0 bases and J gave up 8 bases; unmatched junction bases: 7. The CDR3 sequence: CASSLVGGQGYSPLHF. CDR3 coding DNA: TGTGCCAGCAGCTTGGTGGGTGGACAGGGTTATTCACCCCTCCACTTT.

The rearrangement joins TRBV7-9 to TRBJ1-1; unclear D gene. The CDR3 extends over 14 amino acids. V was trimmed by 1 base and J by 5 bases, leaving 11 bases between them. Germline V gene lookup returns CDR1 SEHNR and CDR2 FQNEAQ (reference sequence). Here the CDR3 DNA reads TGTGCCAGCAGCTTAGAATCGAGTGGGACTGAAGCTTTCTTT. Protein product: CASSLESSGTEAFF.

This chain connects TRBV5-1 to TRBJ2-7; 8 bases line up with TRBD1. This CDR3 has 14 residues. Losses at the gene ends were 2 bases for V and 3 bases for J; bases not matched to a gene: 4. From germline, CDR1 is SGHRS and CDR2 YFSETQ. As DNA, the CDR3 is TGCGCCAGCAGCTTCCGGGACAGGCTCTACGAGCAGTACTTC. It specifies CASSFRDRLYEQYF.

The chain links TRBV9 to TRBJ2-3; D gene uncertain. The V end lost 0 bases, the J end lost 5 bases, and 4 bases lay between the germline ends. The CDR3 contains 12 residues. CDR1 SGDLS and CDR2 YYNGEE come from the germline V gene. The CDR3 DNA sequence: TGTGCCAGCAGCGTAGGGGGAGATACGCAGTATTTT. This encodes CASSVGGDTQYF.

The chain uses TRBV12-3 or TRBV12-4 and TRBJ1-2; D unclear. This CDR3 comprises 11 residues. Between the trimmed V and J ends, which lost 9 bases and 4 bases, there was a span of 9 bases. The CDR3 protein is CASSSFYGYTF. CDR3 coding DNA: TGTGCCAGTTCTAGCTTCTATGGCTACACCTTC.

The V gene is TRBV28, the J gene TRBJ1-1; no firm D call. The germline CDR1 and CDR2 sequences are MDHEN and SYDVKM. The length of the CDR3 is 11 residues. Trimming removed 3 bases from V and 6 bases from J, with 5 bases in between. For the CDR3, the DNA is TGTGCCAGCAGTTTGGTAGCTGAAGCTTTCTTT. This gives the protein CASSLVAEAFF.

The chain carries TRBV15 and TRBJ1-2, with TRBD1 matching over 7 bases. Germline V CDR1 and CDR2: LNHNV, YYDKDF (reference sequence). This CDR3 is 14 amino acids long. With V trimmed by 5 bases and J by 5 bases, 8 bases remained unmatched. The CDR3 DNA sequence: TGTGCCACCAGCGTACTTACAGGGGAATATGGCTACACCTTC. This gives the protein CATSVLTGEYGYTF.